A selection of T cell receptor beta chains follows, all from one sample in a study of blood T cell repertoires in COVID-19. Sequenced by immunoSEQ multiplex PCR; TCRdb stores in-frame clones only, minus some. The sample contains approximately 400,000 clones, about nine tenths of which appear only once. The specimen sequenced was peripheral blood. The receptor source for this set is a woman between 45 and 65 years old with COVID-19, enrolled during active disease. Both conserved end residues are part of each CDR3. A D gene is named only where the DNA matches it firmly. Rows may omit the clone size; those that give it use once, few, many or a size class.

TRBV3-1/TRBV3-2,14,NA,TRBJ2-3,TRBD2,TGTGCCAGCAGCCAGGGACTAGCAACAGATACGCAGTATTTT,CASSQGLATDTQYF
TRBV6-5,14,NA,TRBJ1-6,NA,TGTGCCAGCAAACGGAGCTCCTATAATTCACCCCTCCACTTT,CASKRSSYNSPLHF
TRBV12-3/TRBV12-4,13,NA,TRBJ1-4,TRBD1,TGTGCCAGCAGTTCAGGGGGAGTTGAAAAACTGTTTTTT,CASSSGGVEKLFF
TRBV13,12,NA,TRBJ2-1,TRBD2,TGTGCCAGCAGCCTTGGGGGAGGGGAGCAGTTCTTC,CASSLGGGEQFF
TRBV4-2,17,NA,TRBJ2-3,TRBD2,TGTGCCAGCAGCCAAGATAATGGCGGGGGTAGCACAGATACGCAGTATTTT,CASSQDNGGGSTDTQYF
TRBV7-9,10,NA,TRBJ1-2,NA,TGTGCCAGTCCGCCCCGGGGCTACACCTTC,CASPPRGYTF
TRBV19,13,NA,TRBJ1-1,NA,TGTGCCAGTAGTATAGCCCCGGGTGGAGAAGCTTTCTTT,CASSIAPGGEAFF
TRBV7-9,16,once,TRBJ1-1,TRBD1,TGTGCCAGCAGCCCCACCCGGGACAGGGGGGAGACTGAAGCTTTCTTT,CASSPTRDRGETEAFF
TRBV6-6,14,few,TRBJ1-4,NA,TGTGCCAGCAGTTACCCCCAGGAAGATGAAAAACTGTTTTTT,CASSYPQEDEKLFF
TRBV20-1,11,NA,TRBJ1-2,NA,TGCAGTGCGGAACTAATCTATGGCTACACCTTC,CSAELIYGYTF
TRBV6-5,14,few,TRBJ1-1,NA,TGTGCCAGCAGTTACAGGCCTCGGGAAACTGAAGCTTTCTTT,CASSYRPRETEAFF
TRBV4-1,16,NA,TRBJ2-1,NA,TGCGCCAGCAGCCCTCCGACAAAAAGGTCCTACAATGAGCAGTTCTTC,CASSPPTKRSYNEQFF
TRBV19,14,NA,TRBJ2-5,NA,TGTGCCAGTAGTCCCAGACTAGGGGCGGAGACCCAGTACTTC,CASSPRLGAETQYF
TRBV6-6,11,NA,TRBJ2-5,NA,TGTGCCAGCAGTTTAGAAGAGACCCAGTACTTC,CASSLEETQYF
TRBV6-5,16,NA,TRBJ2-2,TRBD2,TGTGCCAGCAGTTACGGCGGCGGGGGGACCACCGGGGAGCTGTTTTTT,CASSYGGGGTTGELFF
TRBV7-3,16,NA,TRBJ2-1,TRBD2,TGTGCCAGCAGCGCGGGGGGCTCGAGCTCCTACAATGAGCAGTTCTTC,CASSAGGSSSYNEQFF
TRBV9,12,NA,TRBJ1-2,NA,TGTGCCAGCAGCGTATTGGGGGGTGGCTACACCTTC,CASSVLGGGYTF
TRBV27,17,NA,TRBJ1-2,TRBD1,TGTGCCAGCAGTTTATCGTACAGGGGGGGAGCTAACTATGGCTACACCTTC,CASSLSYRGGANYGYTF
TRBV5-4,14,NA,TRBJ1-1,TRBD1,TGTGCCAGCAGCTTGGCTACAGGGGGCACTGAAGCTTTCTTT,CASSLATGGTEAFF
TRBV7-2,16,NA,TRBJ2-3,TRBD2,TGTGCCAGCAGCTCCAGACTAGCGGTTAGCACAGATACGCAGTATTTT,CASSSRLAVSTDTQYF
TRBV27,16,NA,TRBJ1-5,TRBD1,TGTGCCAGCAGCCGGACAGGGTGGGCTAGCAATCAGCCCCAGCATTTT,CASSRTGWASNQPQHF
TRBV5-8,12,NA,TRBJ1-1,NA,TGTGCCAGCGGGGGACACCAACCTGAAGCTTTCTTT,CASGGHQPEAFF
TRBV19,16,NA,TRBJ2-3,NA,TGTGCCAGTACCGTCGCCAGTGGCGGGGGCTTCGATACGCAGTATTTT,CASTVASGGGFDTQYF
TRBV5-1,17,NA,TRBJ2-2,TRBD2,TGCGCCAGCAGCTTGACTAGCGGGGGGTTATCATCCGGGGAGCTGTTTTTT,CASSLTSGGLSSGELFF
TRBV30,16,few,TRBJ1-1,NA,TGTGCCTGGAGTCCCTATAGGGGGAGGGAGAACACTGAAGCTTTCTTT,CAWSPYRGRENTEAFF
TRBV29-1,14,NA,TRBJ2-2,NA,TGCAGCGTCACCAATCGACTTTACACCGGGGAGCTGTTTTTT,CSVTNRLYTGELFF
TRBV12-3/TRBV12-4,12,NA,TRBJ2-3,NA,TGTGCCAGCAGCCTCGTCGGAGATACGCAGTATTTT,CASSLVGDTQYF
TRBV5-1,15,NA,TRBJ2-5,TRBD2,TGCGCCAGCAGCCCCCTTCAAGCGGGGGGAGAGACCCAGTACTTC,CASSPLQAGGETQYF
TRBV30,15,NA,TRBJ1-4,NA,TGTGCCTGGAGTAAGGGGGGGAGAACTAATGAAAAACTGTTTTTT,CAWSKGGRTNEKLFF
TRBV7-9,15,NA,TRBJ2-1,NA,TGTGCCAGCAGCTTAGCGAACAGGGCCCGTAATGAGCAGTTCTTC,CASSLANRARNEQFF
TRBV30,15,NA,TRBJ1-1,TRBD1,TGTGCCTGGAGCAGGGGGTGGGCTCTCGGCACTGAAGCTTTCTTT,CAWSRGWALGTEAFF
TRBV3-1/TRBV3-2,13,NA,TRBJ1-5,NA,TGTGCCAGCAGTCTCACAGGGAATCAGCCCCAGCATTTT,CASSLTGNQPQHF
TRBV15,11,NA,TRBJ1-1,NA,TGTGCCACCAGCATAGGAGAAGAAGCTTTCTTT,CATSIGEEAFF
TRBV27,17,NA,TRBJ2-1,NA,TGTGCCAGCCTGCCTCAGCCCCCGGGAGCCGGGAGAAATGAGCAGTTCTTC,CASLPQPPGAGRNEQFF
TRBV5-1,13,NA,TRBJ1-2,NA,TGCGCCAGCAGCTTGGGTCAAGAGTATGGCTACACCTTC,CASSLGQEYGYTF
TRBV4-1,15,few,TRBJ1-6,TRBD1,TGCGCCAGCAGCCTCCGGGACAGGCCTAATTCACCCCTCCACTTT,CASSLRDRPNSPLHF
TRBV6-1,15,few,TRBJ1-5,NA,TGTGCCAGCAGTGAAGTGGGAGGGGGCAATCAGCCCCAGCATTTT,CASSEVGGGNQPQHF
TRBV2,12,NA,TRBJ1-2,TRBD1,TGTGCCAGCAGTGCGGGACAGTCTGGCTACACCTTC,CASSAGQSGYTF
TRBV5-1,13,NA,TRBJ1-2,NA,TGCGCCAGCAGCTTGTCGGACACCTATGGCTACACCTTC,CASSLSDTYGYTF
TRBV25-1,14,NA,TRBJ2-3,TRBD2,TGTGCCAGCAGTGAATATGGGGCGGGGAGGGCGCAGTATTTT,CASSEYGAGRAQYF
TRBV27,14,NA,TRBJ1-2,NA,TGTGCCAGCAGCTCTACGGGGGTTAAGTTCGGCTACACCTTC,CASSSTGVKFGYTF
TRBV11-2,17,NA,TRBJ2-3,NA,TGTGCCAGCAGCCCCAGGGGCACTAGGTGGGACACAGATACGCAGTATTTT,CASSPRGTRWDTDTQYF
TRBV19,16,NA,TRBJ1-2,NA,TGTGCCAGTAGTAAAAGACCGGGCATTGCGGGCTATGGCTACACCTTC,CASSKRPGIAGYGYTF
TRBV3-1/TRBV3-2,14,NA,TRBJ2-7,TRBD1,TGTGCCAGCAGCCAAGGGACAGGGCCCCAAGATAAGTACTTC,CASSQGTGPQDKYF
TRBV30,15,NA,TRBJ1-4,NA,TGTGCCGGGAGGGACTCCGGGGGTGCTAATGAAAAACTGTTTTTT,CAGRDSGGANEKLFF
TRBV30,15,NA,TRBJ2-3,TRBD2,TGTGCCTGGAGCGGACTAGCGGGGTCCACAGATACGCAGTATTTT,CAWSGLAGSTDTQYF
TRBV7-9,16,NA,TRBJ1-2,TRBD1,TGTGCCAGCAGCCTGGGGACAGGGAGTTCTCACTATGGCTACACCTTC,CASSLGTGSSHYGYTF
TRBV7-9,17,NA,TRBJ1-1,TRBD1,TGTGCCAGCAGCCCTCCCGGGACAGGGGGTTTGAACACTGAAGCTTTCTTT,CASSPPGTGGLNTEAFF
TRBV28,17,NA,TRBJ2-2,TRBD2,TGTGCCAGCAGTTTCCCGGGAGCGGGGATGAACACCGGGGAGCTGTTTTTT,CASSFPGAGMNTGELFF
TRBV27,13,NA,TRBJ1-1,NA,TGTGCCAGCACTAAGAAATGGAACACTGAAGCTTTCTTT,CASTKKWNTEAFF
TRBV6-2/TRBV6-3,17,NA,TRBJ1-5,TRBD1,TGTGCCAGCAGTTTCGTCCGGCCCGGGACAGACAATCAGCCCCAGCATTTT,CASSFVRPGTDNQPQHF
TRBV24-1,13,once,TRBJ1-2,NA,TGTGCCACCAGTGATCGCGGACACCTTGGCTACACCTTC,CATSDRGHLGYTF
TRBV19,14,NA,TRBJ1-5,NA,TGTGCCAGTAGATCGGGGTACGGAAATCAGCCCCAGCATTTT,CASRSGYGNQPQHF
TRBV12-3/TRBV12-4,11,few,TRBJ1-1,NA,TGTGCCAGCAGTTTTAGCACTGAAGCTTTCTTT,CASSFSTEAFF
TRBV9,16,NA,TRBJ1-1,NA,TGTGCCAGCAGCCCCTTCGGGCGGGCCTCGAACACTGAAGCTTTCTTT,CASSPFGRASNTEAFF
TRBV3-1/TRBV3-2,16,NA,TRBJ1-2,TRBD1,TGTGCCAGCAGCCAAGCCCCGACAGGGGCGCCCTATGGCTACACCTTC,CASSQAPTGAPYGYTF
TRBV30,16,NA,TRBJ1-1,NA,TGTGCCTGGAGTGCGTCTCGGACGGGGATGAACACTGAAGCTTTCTTT,CAWSASRTGMNTEAFF
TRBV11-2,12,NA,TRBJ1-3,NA,TGTGCCACCAGCCCAGGGGGAAACACCATATATTTT,CATSPGGNTIYF
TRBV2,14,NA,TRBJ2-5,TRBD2,TGTGCCGATATCGGAAGGGAGGGCCAAGAGACCCAGTACTTC,CADIGREGQETQYF